The rows below give T cell receptor beta chains drawn from one sample of a study of OX40 agonist ivuxolimab in advanced cancers. Sequencing used immunoSEQ multiplex PCR; TCRdb keeps in-frame clones, though not all of them. The sample shows about 46,000 clones, around 89% of them seen only once. The source material was CD4+ or CD8+ T cells sorted from blood, sampled in a trial of the OX40 agonist ivuxolimab. These receptors were collected from an adult with an advanced solid tumor such as melanoma, head and neck, liver or kidney cancer. The CDR3 runs from the conserved cysteine through the conserved F or W. Each record gives: J gene, clone size, V gene, D gene, CDR3 DNA, CDR3 protein. D genes are given only for firm matches. Not every row has a clone size; where given, it reads once, few, many or a size class.

>TRBJ2-6|-|TRBV19|-
TGTGCCAGTAGTATCGAGGCAGGCCACTCTGGGGCCAACGTCCTGACTTTC
CASSIEAGHSGANVLTF
>TRBJ2-3|-|TRBV4-3|-
TGCGCCAGCAGCCGGGCAGGGGAGTCAGATACGCAGTATTTT
CASSRAGESDTQYF
>TRBJ2-7|few|TRBV27|-
TGTGCCAGCAGTCTTCAGCCGTCTGGCTACGAGCAGTACTTC
CASSLQPSGYEQYF
>TRBJ2-2|-|TRBV5-4|TRBD1
TGTGCCAGCAGCAACCCGGACAGGGGGCGATACGGGGAGCTGTTTTTT
CASSNPDRGRYGELFF
>TRBJ2-1|-|TRBV7-2|TRBD1
TGTGCCTGCGAGGGGGCAGCCTCCTACAATGAGCAGTTCTTC
CACEGAASYNEQFF
>TRBJ2-1|-|TRBV14|TRBD2
TGTGCCAGCAGCCCTCCAGGGCTAGCGGGAGCCACCACCCCCTACAATGAGCAGTTCTTC
CASSPPGLAGATTPYNEQFF
>TRBJ1-2|-|TRBV27|-
TGTGCCAGCAGCAGATCGGGATTTCATGGCTACACCTTC
CASSRSGFHGYTF
>TRBJ2-5|once|TRBV11-2|-
TGTGCCAGCAGCTTAGGCGCGGGGTTAAGGGCCCAAGAGACCCAGTACTTC
CASSLGAGLRAQETQYF
>TRBJ2-5|-|TRBV25-1|-
TGTGCCAGCAGTGAGCTCCGGGGGATGGGTGAGACCCAGTACTTC
CASSELRGMGETQYF
>TRBJ1-4|-|TRBV7-9|TRBD1
TGTGCCAGCAGCTCACCGAACAGGGGCAATGAAAAACTGTTTTTT
CASSSPNRGNEKLFF
>TRBJ2-2|-|TRBV7-6|-
TGTGCCAGCAGCTTCCAGGGAGACACCGGGGAGCTGTTTTTT
CASSFQGDTGELFF
>TRBJ1-5|-|TRBV30|-
TGTGCCTGGAGTCTAACGGGGGGAGGTAATCAGCCCCAGCATTTT
CAWSLTGGGNQPQHF
>TRBJ2-7|-|TRBV5-1|TRBD2
TGCGCCAGCAGCTTGGCACTAGCGGGAGAGCACGAGCAGTACTTC
CASSLALAGEHEQYF
>TRBJ1-4|-|TRBV15|-
TGTGCCACCAGCGAAACCCCTCAGGGAACCACTGAAAAACTGTTTTTT
CATSETPQGTTEKLFF
>TRBJ1-6|-|TRBV7-8|-
TGTGCCAGCAGCTTAGGCGGGGGGCAGGGTTCACCCCTCCACTTT
CASSLGGGQGSPLHF
>TRBJ2-7|-|TRBV7-2|-
TGTGCCAGCAGCTCCATAAGCGGGCCTCTACGTATCGAGCAGTACTTC
CASSSISGPLRIEQYF
>TRBJ2-7|-|TRBV14|-
TGTGCCAGCAGCCAGGGGCGGGCTCGCTCCTACGAGCAGTACTTC
CASSQGRARSYEQYF
>TRBJ1-5|-|TRBV7-9|TRBD1
TGTGCCAGCAGCTTAGGGAATAGGGGGCCGGAGCCCCAGCATTTT
CASSLGNRGPEPQHF
>TRBJ2-5|once|TRBV6-6|TRBD1
TGTGCCAGCAGTCACGGACAGGGGTGGCAGACCCAGTACTTC
CASSHGQGWQTQYF
>TRBJ2-3|once|TRBV27|-
TGTGCCAGCAGTTCGGACTGGACAGATACGCAGTATTTT
CASSSDWTDTQYF
>TRBJ1-6|-|TRBV7-8|-
TGTGCCAGCAGCCCCAATCAGTATAATTCACCCCTCCACTTT
CASSPNQYNSPLHF
>TRBJ1-3|-|TRBV5-8|TRBD1
TGTGCCAGTCAGGGGGCTGGAAACACCATATATTTT
CASQGAGNTIYF
>TRBJ1-5|-|TRBV28|-
TGTGCCAGCAGTGTCGACCAGACAGTCCCCAATCAGCCCCAGCATTTT
CASSVDQTVPNQPQHF
>TRBJ2-1|-|TRBV9|-
TGTGCCAGCAGCAACCCGGGTCGCCCGAATGAGCAGTTCTTC
CASSNPGRPNEQFF
>TRBJ1-2|-|TRBV5-4|TRBD1
TGTGCCAGCAGAGAACAGGGGGCTGAAGACTATGGCTACACCTTC
CASREQGAEDYGYTF
>TRBJ2-1|-|TRBV5-1|-
TGCGCCAGCAGCTTGGGTAACAATGAGCAGTTCTTC
CASSLGNNEQFF
>TRBJ2-2|-|TRBV6-5|-
TGTGCCAGCAGTTATGGCATGGGCGGGGAGCTGTTTTTT
CASSYGMGGELFF
>TRBJ1-2|-|TRBV14|-
TGTGCCAGCAGCCAAGATTCGTCGGGGATGGGGGGCTACACCTTC
CASSQDSSGMGGYTF
>TRBJ2-5|-|TRBV29-1|-
TGCAGCGTTGAAGTGGCGGAGGGGGGGGCAGAGACCCAGTACTTC
CSVEVAEGGAETQYF
>TRBJ1-1|-|TRBV5-1|TRBD1
TGCGCCAGCAGCTCCGGACAGGGGGCACCGAACACTGAAGCTTTCTTT
CASSSGQGAPNTEAFF
>TRBJ2-1|-|TRBV27|-
TGTGCCAGCAGTCCGCCAGGGGGGGTTCACAATGAGCAGTTCTTC
CASSPPGGVHNEQFF
>TRBJ2-7|-|TRBV27|TRBD1
TGTGCCAGCCGGCCAACAGGGGCCTACGAGCAGTACTTC
CASRPTGAYEQYF
>TRBJ2-5|once|TRBV4-3|TRBD1
TGCGCCAGCAGCCGCAAGACGGGACAGGGGGAAGAGACCCAGTACTTC
CASSRKTGQGEETQYF
>TRBJ2-3|once|TRBV7-9|-
TGTGCCAGCAGCTTGCCCTACACAGATACGCAGTATTTT
CASSLPYTDTQYF
>TRBJ1-5|few|TRBV6-6|-
TGTGCCAGCAGCCGTACAGGGAATCAGCCCCAGCATTTT
CASSRTGNQPQHF
>TRBJ2-5|once|TRBV6-6|TRBD2
TGTGCCAGCGAAGGGACTAGCGGGAGTAGGATCGAGACCCAGTACTTC
CASEGTSGSRIETQYF
>TRBJ2-2|-|TRBV4-2|-
TGTGCCAGCAGCCAAGAAATAGGTTCACTCACCGGGGAGCTGTTTTTT
CASSQEIGSLTGELFF
>TRBJ1-5|few|TRBV27|-
TGTGCCAGCAGTTCCATGGGGTACAATCAGCCCCAGCATTTT
CASSSMGYNQPQHF
>TRBJ2-7|-|TRBV28|TRBD1
TGTGCCAGCAGTTTCCTCCAGGGGGCCTACGAGCAGTACTTC
CASSFLQGAYEQYF
>TRBJ2-3|-|TRBV15|-
TGTGCCACCAGCAGAGATTTCGGACACAACACAGATACGCAGTATTTT
CATSRDFGHNTDTQYF
>TRBJ2-1|-|TRBV9|-
TGTGCCAGCAGCGTAAGGGACATGAGCTCCTACAATGAGCAGTTCTTC
CASSVRDMSSYNEQFF